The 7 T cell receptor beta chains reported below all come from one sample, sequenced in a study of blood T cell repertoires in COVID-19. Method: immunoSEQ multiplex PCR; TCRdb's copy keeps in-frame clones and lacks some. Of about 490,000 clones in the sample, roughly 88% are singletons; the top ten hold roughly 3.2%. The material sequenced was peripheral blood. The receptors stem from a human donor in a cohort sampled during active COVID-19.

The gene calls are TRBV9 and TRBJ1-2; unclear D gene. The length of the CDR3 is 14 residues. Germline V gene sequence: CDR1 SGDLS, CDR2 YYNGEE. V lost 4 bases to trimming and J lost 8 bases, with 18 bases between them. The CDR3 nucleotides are TGTGCCAGCAGCCCCGGTAGAATTTATGAAGGCTACACCTTC. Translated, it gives CASSPGRIYEGYTF. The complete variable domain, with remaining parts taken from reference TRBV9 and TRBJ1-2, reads DSGVTQTPKHLITATGQRVTLRCSPRSGDLSVYWYQQSLDQGLQFLIQYYNGEERAKGNILERFSAQQFPDLHSELNLSSLELGDSALYFCASSPGRIYEGYTFGSGTRLTVV.

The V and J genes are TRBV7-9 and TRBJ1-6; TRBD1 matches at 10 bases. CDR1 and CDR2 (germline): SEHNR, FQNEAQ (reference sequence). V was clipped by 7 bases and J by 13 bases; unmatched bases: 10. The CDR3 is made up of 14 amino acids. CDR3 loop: CASTPGTGEEPLHF. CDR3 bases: TGTGCCAGCACCCCCGGGACAGGGGAAGAGCCCCTCCACTTT.

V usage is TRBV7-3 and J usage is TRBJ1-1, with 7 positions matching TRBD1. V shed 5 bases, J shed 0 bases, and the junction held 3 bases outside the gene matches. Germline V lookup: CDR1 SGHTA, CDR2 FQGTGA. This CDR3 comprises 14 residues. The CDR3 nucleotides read TGTGCCAGCAGCCTCGACAGGGTGAACACTGAAGCTTTCTTT. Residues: CASSLDRVNTEAFF.

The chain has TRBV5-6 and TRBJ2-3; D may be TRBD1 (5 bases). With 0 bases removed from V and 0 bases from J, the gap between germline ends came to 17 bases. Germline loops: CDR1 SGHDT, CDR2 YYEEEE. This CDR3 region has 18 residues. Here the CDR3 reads CASSLDLRGQVSTDTQYF. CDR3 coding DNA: TGTGCCAGCAGCTTGGATCTTAGGGGTCAGGTTAGCACAGATACGCAGTATTTT. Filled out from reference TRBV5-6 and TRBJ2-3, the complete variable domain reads DAGVTQSPTHLIKTRGQQVTLRCSPKSGHDTVSWYQQALGQGPQFIFQYYEEEERQRGNFPDRFSGHQFPNYSSELNVNALLLGDSALYLCASSLDLRGQVSTDTQYFGPGTRLTVL.

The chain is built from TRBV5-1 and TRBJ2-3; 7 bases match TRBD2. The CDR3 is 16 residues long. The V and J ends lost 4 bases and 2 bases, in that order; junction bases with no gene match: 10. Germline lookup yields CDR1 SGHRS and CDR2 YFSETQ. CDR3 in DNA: TGCGCCAGCAGCAGGGTTATGGGAGGGAACACAGATACGCAGTATTTT. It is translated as CASSRVMGGNTDTQYF.

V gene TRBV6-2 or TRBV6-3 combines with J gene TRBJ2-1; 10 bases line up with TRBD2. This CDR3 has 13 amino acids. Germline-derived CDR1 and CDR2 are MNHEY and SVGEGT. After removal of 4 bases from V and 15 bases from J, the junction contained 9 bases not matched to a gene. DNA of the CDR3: TGTGCCAGCAGTTCGGGACTAGCGAGGCGGTGGTTCTTC. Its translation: CASSSGLARRWFF.

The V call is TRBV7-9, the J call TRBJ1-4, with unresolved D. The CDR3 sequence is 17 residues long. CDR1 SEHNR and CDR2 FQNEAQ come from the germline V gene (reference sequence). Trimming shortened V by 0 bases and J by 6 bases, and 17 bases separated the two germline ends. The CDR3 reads CASSLASFWSQDEKLFF. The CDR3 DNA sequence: TGTGCCAGCAGCTTAGCTTCCTTTTGGTCGCAGGATGAAAAACTGTTTTTT.